This TCR beta chain derives from a study of cytomegalovirus exposure and HLA in healthy donors. The PCR contained 60 Vbeta and 13 Jbeta primers. The protocol was immunoSEQ multiplex PCR, while the TCRdb copy is restricted to in-frame clones and leaves out a portion. The repertoire holds roughly 130,000 clones, with roughly 68% as singletons. This clone was seen repeatedly, ten times or more. CDR3 size: 15 residues. J is TRBJ2-6 and V is TRBV21-1; TRBD2 is the table's D call and was not checked against the DNA. TRBV21-1 has pseudogene status. This sequence was found in a woman aged 45-59 years in good health and CMV-seropositive. Sequencing was carried out using PBMCs. Here the CDR3 reads CASSKVRSGANVLTF. DNA of the CDR3: TGTGCCAGCAGCAAAGTCCGCTCTGGGGCCAACGTCCTGACTTTC.